This T cell receptor (beta chain) was identified in a study of blood T cell repertoires in COVID-19. Participants, about 18 to 95 years old, spanned fewer than 25 US areas. Recovered Cohort 3 donors showed two negative PCRs, clearance, or symptom resolution. This CDR3 is built from 14 residues. The V end lost 2 bases, the J end lost 6 bases, and 11 bases lay between the germline ends. Germline assignment: CDR1 SNHLY and CDR2 FYNNEI. This clone has at least ten counts. In the source study's methods: Reference gene primer amplification in the assay estimated nucleated cell counts. Repertoires were generated with immunoSEQ multiplex PCR, while TCRdb's copy carries only in-frame clones and drops some. For V, J and clone size, that table is used; D and trimming come from the DNA. The table has 150,000 to 200,000 clones, about 84% seen once.

The sequencing sample was made of PBMCs or T cells enriched from blood (not recorded which). This receptor was taken from a woman younger than 45 who had recovered from COVID-19. The V gene is TRBV2, the J gene TRBJ1-5; D may be TRBD1 (5 bases). The chain's CDR3 is CASSELAGFQPQHF. The CDR3, as DNA: TGTGCCAGCAGTGAACTGGCAGGGTTTCAGCCCCAGCATTTT.